The 15 T cell receptor beta chains reported below all come from one sample, sequenced in a study of T cells in Graves' hyperthyroidism and ophthalmopathy. Researchers amplified the TCR beta CDR3 regions from RNA transcripts. TCR CDR3 underwent first-round RT-PCR with the HTBI primer set. TCRdb independently ran MiXCR on the multiplex PCR reads; one entry per CDR3 protein. This table holds roughly 330,000 distinct CDR3 sequences, 16% found once. The material sequenced was blood. Source of these receptors: a man younger than 40 with Graves' hyperthyroidism.

The table lists this clonotype with many counts. The CDR3 nucleotides read TGCAGTGCTCGGACGGCGAACACTGAAGCTTTCTTT. Amino acids: CSARTANTEAFF. J is TRBJ1-1 and V is TRBV20-1; D call uncertain. Per the germline V gene, CDR1 is DFQATT and CDR2 is SNEGSKA (reference sequence). The CDR3 is made up of 12 amino acids. V was clipped by 5 bases and J by 1 base, with 8 bases between them.

This clonotype appeared many times. V gene TRBV20-1 combines with J gene TRBJ2-3, with D perhaps matching TRBD1 (6 bases). Trimming shortened V by 4 bases and J by 6 bases, and 17 bases separated the two germline ends. This CDR3 comprises 14 residues. The germline CDR1 and CDR2 sequences are DFQATT and SNEGSKA (reference sequence). CDR3: CSATWDNKADTQYF. In DNA, the CDR3 is TGCAGTGCTACCTGGGACAATAAGGCGGATACGCAGTATTTT.

CDR3 region: CASSLQGYTNTIYF. The CDR3 DNA sequence: TGTGCCAGCAGCTTGCAGGGGTACACAAACACCATATATTTT. J is TRBJ1-3 and V is TRBV7-2; D might be TRBD1 (6 bases). The length of the CDR3 is 14 residues. Deletions cut 3 bases from V and 6 bases from J, with 12 bases between. Germline V CDR1 and CDR2: SGHTA, FQGNSA.

The V call is TRBV4-2, the J call TRBJ2-1; TRBD1 is a possible D gene (6 bases). The germline V gene encodes CDR1 LGHNA and CDR2 YNFKEQ. The CDR3 consists of 15 residues. V lost 6 bases and J lost 7, with 19 bases in between. The CDR3 here is CASSPEAGVPNEQFF. The CDR3 coding sequence is TGTGCCAGCAGTCCCGAAGCAGGGGTCCCGAATGAGCAGTTCTTC.

This clonotype has ten or more counts. This rearrangement joins TRBV30 to TRBJ2-1; D is undetermined. The germline gives CDR1 GTSNPN, CDR2 SVGIG (reference sequence). V was trimmed by 1 base and J by 8 bases, leaving 6 bases between them. CDR3 length: 11 amino acids. CDR3 amino acids: CAWSAVYEQFF. CDR3 nucleotides: TGTGCCTGGAGTGCGGTCTATGAGCAGTTCTTC.

This clonotype has just one count. The rearrangement links TRBV3-1 to TRBJ2-3; TRBD2 agrees at 7 bases. V lost 2 bases to trimming and J lost 0 bases; unmatched junction nucleotides: 11. The germline V gene encodes CDR1 LGHDT and CDR2 YNNKEL (reference sequence). The CDR3 sequence is 18 residues long. The DNA of the CDR3 is TGTGCCAGCAGCCAACTTCGACTAGCAAGTATTAGCACAGATACGCAGTATTTT. Its protein is CASSQLRLASISTDTQYF.

To note about this clonotype: A much larger clone is a single base away; this may be a read error. The genes are TRBV11-1 and TRBJ2-1; tentatively, D is TRBD1 or TRBD2 (5 bases each). There are 16 residues in the CDR3. Germline V CDR1 and CDR2: SGHAT, FQDESV (reference sequence). CDR3 in DNA: TGTGCCAGCAGCTTAGCGGTAGGGGAGTCCTACAATGATCAGTTCTTC. This sequence encodes CASSLAVGESYNDQFF.

V is TRBV7-9 and J is TRBJ2-4; D may correspond to TRBD1 or TRBD2 (5 bases each). The germline gives CDR1 SEHNR, CDR2 FQNEAQ (reference sequence). This CDR3 region has 15 residues. V gave up 2 bases and J gave up 2 bases, with 10 bases separating them. CDR3 bases: TGTGCCAGCAGCTTACAGGGACGTACCAAAAACATTCAGTACTTC. Translated, it gives CASSLQGRTKNIQYF. Drawing the rest from reference TRBV7-9 and TRBJ2-4, the complete variable domain is DTGVSQNPRHKITKRGQNVTFRCDPISEHNRLYWYRQTLGQGPEFLTYFQNEAQLEKSRLLSDRFSAERPKGSFSTLEIQRTEQGDSAMYLCASSLQGRTKNIQYFGAGTRLSVL.

With respect to this clonotype: A much more abundant neighbour one base away suggests this may be a read error. This rearrangement joins TRBV29-1 to TRBJ1-2; TRBD1 agrees at 10 bases. Germline lookup yields CDR1 SQVTM and CDR2 ANQGSEA. The CDR3 is made up of 17 amino acids. Trimming at V came to 3 bases and at J to 0 bases, leaving 10 bases not matched to a gene. The CDR3: CSVDRGTGALPNYGYTF. In DNA, the CDR3 is TGCAGCGTTGACAGAGGGACAGGGGCTTTGCCTAACTATGGCTACACCTTC.

Ten or more counts support this clonotype. The V gene is TRBV5-5, the J gene TRBJ2-1; 7 bases agree with TRBD1. Germline CDR1 and CDR2: SGHKS and YYEKEE (reference sequence). Trimming took 2 bases from V and 3 from J; bases not matched to a gene: 5. The CDR3 consists of 15 residues. The CDR3 DNA sequence: TGTGCCAGCAGCTTCACCGGGACAGACTACAATGAGCAGTTCTTC. It is translated as CASSFTGTDYNEQFF.

V usage is TRBV7-9 and J usage is TRBJ2-5; possible D gene TRBD1, 5 bases. The ends were cut back, 3 bases at V and 4 bases at J, with 12 bases in the middle. Germline CDR1 is SEHNR and CDR2 is FQNEAQ (reference sequence). The CDR3 contains 14 residues. The CDR3 reads CASSFRQLLETQYF. The CDR3 bases are TGTGCCAGCAGCTTTCGACAGTTGTTAGAGACCCAGTACTTC.

On this clonotype: A read error is possible here, since a much larger clone lies one base away. The final CDR3 position lacks the conserved phenylalanine or tryptophan, pointing to a likely read error. The chain combines TRBV29-1 with TRBJ2-7, with D hard to call. From germline, CDR1 is SQVTM and CDR2 ANQGSEA. V lost 7 bases to trimming and J lost 3 bases, with 10 bases between them. The CDR3 totals 11 residues. The CDR3 loop is CSGTIFYEQYL. The DNA for the CDR3 is TGCAGCGGCACCATCTTCTACGAGCAGTACCTC.

This clonotype occurred a few times. The V call is TRBV5-5, the J call TRBJ1-5; TRBD1 matches at 12 bases. The germline CDR1 and CDR2 sequences are SGHKS and YYEKEE (reference sequence). This CDR3 is 17 amino acids long. V gave up 2 bases and J gave up 6 bases; unmatched junction bases: 9. The CDR3 nucleotides read TGTGCCAGCAGCTTATCCGGGACAGGGGGCGCGGGTCAGCCCCAGCATTTT. As protein: CASSLSGTGGAGQPQHF.

This clonotype was counted many times. The chain employs TRBV6-1 and TRBJ2-3; 9 bases agree with TRBD2. V dropped 6 bases and J dropped 0; count of bases not matched to a gene: 13. Germline values: CDR1 MNHNS, CDR2 SASEGT. The CDR3 spans 18 residues. The CDR3 nucleotides are TGTGCCAGCAGGAAGCGGCTAGCGGGGAGGCCTAGCACAGATACGCAGTATTTT. It codes for CASRKRLAGRPSTDTQYF.

This clonotype was seen repeatedly, ten times or more. One end of the junction does not line up with germline, which may come from a read error. The gene calls are TRBV7-7 and TRBJ2-1; 7 bases line up with TRBD1. Germline CDR1 is SSHAT and CDR2 is FNYEAQ (reference sequence). This CDR3 spans 13 amino acids. CDR3 sequence reads: CASSPDRVGEQFF. CDR3 DNA sequence: TGTGCTAGCAGCCCCGACAGGGTTGGTGAGCAGTTCTTC.